Shown below are 20 T cell receptor beta chains from a single sample sequenced in a study of cytomegalovirus exposure and HLA in healthy donors. The PCR used 60 Vbeta and 13 Jbeta primers. Libraries were prepared by immunoSEQ multiplex PCR; TCRdb keeps only in-frame clonotypes and omits some of them. Of some 200,000 clones listed, under 70% were seen once; the top ten hold about 3%. Sequencing was done on a sample of PBMCs. Every receptor here comes from a man aged 35 to 55 in good health and CMV-seropositive.

The chain combines TRBV5-1 with TRBJ2-1; 7 nucleotides align to TRBD1. The CDR3 consists of 16 residues. The germline CDR1 and CDR2 sequences are SGHRS and YFSETQ. With V trimmed by 4 bases and J by 3 bases, 10 bases remained unmatched. The CDR3 loop is CASSSLPGTDYNEQFF. CDR3 nucleotide sequence: TGCGCCAGCAGCAGTCTCCCCGGGACAGACTACAATGAGCAGTTCTTC. Filled out from reference TRBV5-1 and TRBJ2-1, the complete variable domain reads KAGVTQTPRYLIKTRGQQVTLSCSPISGHRSVSWYQQTPGQGLQFLFEYFSETQRNKGNFPGRFSGRQFSNSRSEMNVSTLELGDSALYLCASSSLPGTDYNEQFFGPGTRLTVL.

The rearrangement links TRBV13 to TRBJ2-7, with 9 bases lining up with TRBD1. In germline, CDR1 is PRHDT, CDR2 FYEKMQ (reference sequence). The CDR3 is 15 amino acids. The J segment lost 6 bases and the V segment lost 5 bases, leaving 11 bases of the junction unmatched. CDR3 nucleotides: TGTGCCAGCAGCCTGGTTGGGACAGGGAGAGTCGAGCAGTACTTC. Its protein is CASSLVGTGRVEQYF.

This clone was counted between two and nine times. This chain joins TRBV6-5 and TRBJ2-7; D is ambiguous. Germline CDR1 and CDR2: MNHEY and SVGAGI. V was shortened by 5 bases and J by 3 bases, with 5 bases between the two germline ends. The CDR3 length is 11 residues. The CDR3 DNA reads as TGTGCCAGCAGTAACGGCTACGAGCAGTACTTC. It yields the protein CASSNGYEQYF.

The rearrangement uses TRBV7-6 and TRBJ2-1, with 7 bases that match TRBD1. The V segment lost 6 bases and the J segment 6 bases; nucleotides outside the gene matches: 5. CDR1 and CDR2 (germline): SGHVS, FNYEAQ. The length of the CDR3 is 13 residues. DNA of the CDR3: TGTGCCAGCAGGGGGACAGTCACCAATGAGCAGTTCTTC. Encoded protein: CASRGTVTNEQFF.

The J gene is TRBJ2-1, the V gene TRBV27; 9 bases map to TRBD2. CDR1 is MNHEY and CDR2 is SMNVEV in the germline V gene (reference sequence). This CDR3 region has 16 residues. The V segment lost 5 bases and the J segment 4 bases; nucleotides outside the gene matches: 9. CDR3 nucleotide sequence: TGTGCCAGCAGTGATACCGGGACTAGCATTTACAATGAGCAGTTCTTC. This encodes CASSDTGTSIYNEQFF.

The J gene is TRBJ2-6, the V gene TRBV11-2; no firm D call. This CDR3 is built from 15 residues. The germline V and J ends were trimmed by 1 base and 5 bases, with 9 bases remaining between them. Germline V gene data show CDR1 as SGHAT and CDR2 as FQNNGV. The CDR3 loop reads CASSLGAERANVLTF. The CDR3 nucleotides are TGTGCCAGCAGCTTAGGTGCGGAGAGGGCCAACGTCCTGACTTTC.

The chain joins TRBV6-1 to TRBJ1-2, with 8 bases that match TRBD1. V was pared by 6 bases and J by 4 bases, with 10 bases of the junction left unmatched. This CDR3 contains 15 residues. Germline V lookup: CDR1 MNHNS, CDR2 SASEGT. The CDR3 protein is CASRQLLTGVYGYTF. The CDR3 bases are TGTGCCAGCAGACAACTATTGACAGGGGTCTATGGCTACACCTTC.

This clone was counted between two and nine times. The chain couples TRBV5-5 to TRBJ1-2, with D uncertain. Germline CDR1 SGHKS, CDR2 YYEKEE (reference sequence). The germline V and J ends were trimmed by 3 bases and 4 bases, with 13 bases remaining between them. The CDR3 runs to 14 residues. The DNA of the CDR3 is TGTGCCAGCAGCTCAGAGGTGGTCTTCTATGGCTACACCTTC. It yields the protein CASSSEVVFYGYTF.

This sequence joins TRBV2 and TRBJ2-3; 9 positions agree with TRBD2. V dropped 4 bases and J dropped 2; count of bases not matched to a gene: 7. This CDR3 is built from 16 residues. Looked up from germline, CDR1 is SNHLY and CDR2 is FYNNEI. In DNA, the CDR3 is TGTGCCAGCAGTGCGGATCAGCGGGGGGTCACAGATACGCAGTATTTT. As protein: CASSADQRGVTDTQYF.

This chain links TRBV19 with TRBJ1-2; TRBD1 matches 7 bases. From germline, CDR1 is LNHDA and CDR2 SQIVND (reference sequence). This CDR3 region has 18 residues. With V trimmed by 5 bases and J by 4 bases, 19 bases remained unmatched. CDR3 sequence reads: CASSPSGQLLLTVYGYTF. For the CDR3, the DNA is TGTGCCAGTAGTCCGTCGGGACAGCTCCTTTTAACCGTCTATGGCTACACCTTC. The full variable domain, rest sourced from reference TRBV19 and TRBJ1-2, is DGGITQSPKYLFRKEGQNVTLSCEQNLNHDAMYWYRQDPGQGLRLIYYSQIVNDFQKGDIAEGYSVSREKKESFPLTVTSAQKNPTAFYLCASSPSGQLLLTVYGYTFGSGTRLTVV.

The chain combines TRBV6-5 with TRBJ1-4; a possible D gene is TRBD1 (6 bases). CDR1 is MNHEY and CDR2 is SVGAGI in the germline V gene. Trimming cost V 0 bases and J 7 bases, with 15 bases left between them. The length of the CDR3 is 16 residues. The chain's CDR3 is CASSYSRWTEGEKLFF. CDR3 nucleotides: TGTGCCAGCAGTTACTCACGATGGACAGAGGGTGAAAAACTGTTTTTT.

This clone was counted a few times. V and J are TRBV6-6 and TRBJ2-6, with D tentatively TRBD1 (5 bases). CDR1 is MNHNY, CDR2 SVGAGI, per germline (reference sequence). The CDR3 is 16 residues long. V was trimmed by 5 bases and J by 2 bases, leaving 13 bases between them. CDR3 residues: CASSQSGSAGANVLTF. CDR3 coding DNA: TGTGCCAGCAGTCAATCAGGGTCTGCTGGGGCCAACGTCCTGACTTTC.

V is TRBV7-9 and J is TRBJ2-7; D unresolved. V was cut by 0 bases and J by 5 bases, with 5 bases left in between. This CDR3 spans 12 amino acids. In germline, CDR1 is SEHNR, CDR2 FQNEAQ (reference sequence). The CDR3 loop reads CASSLAEDEQYF. Here the CDR3 DNA reads TGTGCCAGCAGCTTAGCTGAGGACGAGCAGTACTTC.

This clone has a handful of counts. The J gene is TRBJ1-1, the V gene TRBV10-3, with TRBD1 as a possible D gene (5 bases). Germline values: CDR1 ENHRY, CDR2 SYGVKD. V dropped 4 bases and J dropped 5 bases, with 8 bases sitting between them. The CDR3 covers 12 residues. CDR3 in DNA: TGTGCCATCAGTGTGGGGGGGACTGAAGCTTTCTTT. Its translation is CAISVGGTEAFF.

V and J are TRBV6-6 and TRBJ1-5, with TRBD1 matching over 7 bases. Germline V gene data show CDR1 as MNHNY and CDR2 as SVGAGI (reference sequence). V was pared by 5 bases and J by 6 bases, with 7 bases of the junction left unmatched. CDR3 length: 14 amino acids. CDR3 bases: TGTGCCAGCAGTCCACAGGGGTCGGGTCAGCCCCAGCATTTT. Its translation is CASSPQGSGQPQHF.

The chain recombines TRBV5-4 with TRBJ1-2; unclear D gene. CDR3 length equals 14 residues. Germline V gives CDR1 SGHNT, CDR2 YYREEE (reference sequence). The V gene lost 0 bases and the J gene lost 0 bases, with 6 bases spanning the gap. CDR3 nucleotides: TGTGCCAGCAGCTTGGCCAATCCTAACTATGGCTACACCTTC. Protein: CASSLANPNYGYTF.

V gene TRBV15 combines with J gene TRBJ2-3; the match to TRBD2 covers 7 bases. The CDR3 runs to 17 residues. V trimming: 0 bases; J trimming: 2 bases; junction bases outside the gene matches: 8. Germline V gene data show CDR1 as LNHNV and CDR2 as YYDKDF (reference sequence). CDR3 amino acids: CATSRDGRAIFTDTQYF. CDR3 in DNA: TGTGCCACCAGCAGAGATGGGAGGGCTATCTTCACAGATACGCAGTATTTT.

This clone has only one observation. The chain employs TRBV5-5 and TRBJ1-2; 8 bases align to TRBD1. Germline V gene data show CDR1 as SGHKS and CDR2 as YYEKEE (reference sequence). After removal of 2 bases from V and 1 base from J, the junction contained 4 bases not matched to a gene. The CDR3 contains 15 residues. DNA of the CDR3: TGTGCCAGCAGCTTTGCAACAGGGGGTAACTATGGCTACACCTTC. Encoded protein: CASSFATGGNYGYTF.

V and J are TRBV29-1 and TRBJ2-5; TRBD1 aligns across 7 bases. The CDR3 has 14 residues. Per germline, CDR1 SQVTM and CDR2 ANQGSEA. V lost 4 bases to trimming and J lost 11 bases; unmatched junction nucleotides: 16. The CDR3 sequence is CSVAPTGTTGEQYF. In DNA, the CDR3 is TGCAGCGTTGCCCCGACAGGGACAACTGGTGAGCAGTACTTC. Drawing the rest from reference TRBV29-1 and TRBJ2-5, the complete variable domain is SAVISQKPSRDICQRGTSLTIQCQVDSQVTMMFWYRQQPGQSLTLIATANQGSEATYESGFVIDKFPISRPNLTFSTLTVSNMSPEDSSIYLCSVAPTGTTGEQYFGPGTRLLVL.

This clone came up a few times. The chain combines TRBV14 with TRBJ1-2; D may be TRBD1 (6 bases). The CDR3 extends over 15 amino acids. Germline V gene lookup returns CDR1 SGHDN and CDR2 FVKESK. V lost 0 bases to trimming and J lost 1 base, with 9 bases between them. In DNA, the CDR3 is TGTGCCAGCAGCCAAGATAGGGACATTAACTATGGCTACACCTTC. Translating gives CASSQDRDINYGYTF.